This T cell receptor (beta chain) came from a study of shared clonotypes between healthy human individuals. Germline assignment: CDR1 SGHNT and CDR2 YYREEE (reference sequence). V trimming: 6 bases; J trimming: 7 bases; junction bases outside the gene matches: 16. This CDR3 is 15 amino acids long. The method was immunoSEQ multiplex PCR; TCRdb's version includes in-frame clones alone and lacks a portion of them. The sample yields about half a million clones, approximately 78% seen once. Material for sequencing was PBMCs. V and J are TRBV5-4 and TRBJ2-7; 7 positions match TRBD2. This sequence was found in a woman aged 40 to 50 in good health. Some clones in this sample may be carry-over from other donors' samples. Written as DNA, the CDR3 is TGTGCCAGCAATCGTGCCGGGGAGGGCCCCAGAGAGCAGTACTTC. Translated, it gives CASNRAGEGPREQYF.